Listed below are T cell receptor beta chains from one sample, sequenced in a study of blood T cell repertoires in COVID-19. The table came from immunoSEQ multiplex PCR; TCRdb's copy has only in-frame clones and leaves some out. The sample has approximately 41,000 clones, over 80% seen once. Sample: peripheral blood. The origin of the receptors is a woman in her forties with acute or convalescent COVID-19. Both conserved end residues are part of each CDR3. Fields, in order: J gene, V gene, D gene, clone size, CDR3 protein, CDR3 DNA. A D gene is named only where the DNA matches it firmly. Only some rows state a clone size, as once, few, many or a class for expanded clones.

TRBJ2-1,TRBV20-1,NA,NA,CSALGGEEQFF,TGCAGTGCTCTCGGAGGCGAGGAGCAGTTCTTC
TRBJ2-2,TRBV9,NA,NA,CASSRTPTGELFF,TGTGCCAGCAGCCGGACACCTACCGGGGAGCTGTTTTTT
TRBJ2-7,TRBV5-4,NA,NA,CASEGRGTYEQYF,TGTGCCAGCGAGGGAAGGGGGACCTACGAGCAGTACTTC
TRBJ1-2,TRBV19,NA,NA,CASSTYLRQISNYGYTF,TGTGCCAGTAGTACCTACCTCCGACAGATTTCTAACTATGGCTACACCTTC
TRBJ2-7,TRBV6-5,NA,NA,CASSYGQQGTYEQYF,TGTGCCAGCAGTTACGGGCAGCAGGGGACCTACGAGCAGTACTTC
TRBJ2-3,TRBV19,TRBD2,NA,CASSMAGGGTDTQYF,TGTGCCAGTAGTATGGCGGGAGGAGGAACAGATACGCAGTATTTT
TRBJ2-1,TRBV6-5,TRBD2,NA,CASGGGSSYNEQFF,TGTGCCAGCGGCGGGGGGAGCTCCTACAATGAGCAGTTCTTC
TRBJ1-2,TRBV27,NA,NA,CASSQGSNYGYTF,TGTGCCAGCAGCCAGGGAAGCAACTATGGCTACACCTTC
TRBJ1-2,TRBV19,TRBD1,NA,CASSTRTGEFTF,TGTGCCAGTAGTACACGGACAGGGGAGTTCACCTTC
TRBJ2-7,TRBV4-1,TRBD1,NA,CASSQGQGTYEQYF,TGCGCCAGCAGCCAGGGACAGGGGACCTACGAGCAGTACTTC
TRBJ2-1,TRBV3-1/TRBV3-2,TRBD2,NA,CASSLGLAEYNEQFF,TGTGCCAGCAGCCTAGGACTAGCAGAGTACAATGAGCAGTTCTTC
TRBJ2-2,TRBV5-8,NA,once,CASSIGSTGELFF,TGTGCCAGCAGCATTGGCAGCACCGGGGAGCTGTTTTTT
TRBJ1-3,TRBV10-3,NA,NA,CAISPQGDGNTIYF,TGTGCCATCAGTCCACAGGGAGATGGAAACACCATATATTTT
TRBJ1-2,TRBV6-5,NA,NA,CASSQRGNYGYTF,TGTGCCAGCTCCCAGCGGGGGAACTATGGCTACACCTTC
TRBJ2-7,TRBV5-1,TRBD2,NA,CASSLDSGGYEQYF,TGCGCCAGCAGCTTGGACTCGGGAGGCTACGAGCAGTACTTC
TRBJ2-7,TRBV29-1,TRBD1,once,CSVDAGGYEQYF,TGCAGCGTTGATGCAGGGGGCTACGAGCAGTACTTC
TRBJ2-5,TRBV18,NA,NA,CASSQSRAGKETQYF,TGTGCCAGCTCCCAATCCAGGGCAGGGAAAGAGACCCAGTACTTC
TRBJ1-5,TRBV27,NA,once,CASRGGVYSNQPQHF,TGTGCCAGCAGGGGAGGGGTATATAGCAATCAGCCCCAGCATTTT
TRBJ2-7,TRBV10-1,TRBD1,NA,CASSGWTGSLNYEQYF,TGCGCCAGCAGTGGCTGGACAGGTTCCCTCAACTACGAGCAGTACTTC
TRBJ2-1,TRBV12-3/TRBV12-4,TRBD1,NA,CASSRDRSTEQFF,TGTGCCAGCAGTAGGGACAGGAGTACTGAGCAGTTCTTC
TRBJ2-7,TRBV29-1,TRBD1,NA,CSVGQGAGRDEQYF,TGCAGCGTTGGACAGGGGGCAGGGAGGGACGAGCAGTACTTC
TRBJ2-7,TRBV11-3,TRBD2,once,CASSSSGTSGSSYEQYF,TGTGCCAGCAGCTCCTCGGGGACTAGCGGGAGCTCCTACGAGCAGTACTTC
TRBJ2-2,TRBV12-5,NA,NA,CASGLAAGGTGNGELFF,TGTGCTAGTGGTTTAGCCGCGGGGGGGACAGGCAACGGGGAGCTGTTTTTT
TRBJ2-7,TRBV28,NA,NA,CASTLTPLFSIYEQYF,TGTGCCAGCACCCTAACTCCACTATTTTCGATCTACGAGCAGTACTTC
TRBJ2-7,TRBV9,TRBD1,NA,CASSVEGTGMTEQYF,TGTGCCAGCAGCGTAGAGGGGACAGGGATGACCGAGCAGTACTTC
TRBJ2-7,TRBV16,NA,NA,CASSRGGSYEQYF,TGTGCCAGCAGCCGTGGGGGGAGTTACGAGCAGTACTTC
TRBJ1-6,TRBV5-1,NA,once,CASSLTHDYNSPLHF,TGCGCCAGCAGCTTAACACATGACTATAATTCACCCCTCCACTTT
TRBJ2-6,TRBV18,NA,NA,CASSPTNSGANVLTF,TGTGCCAGCTCACCAACAAACTCTGGGGCCAACGTCCTGACTTTC
TRBJ2-1,TRBV12-3/TRBV12-4,NA,NA,CASSEEGNEQFF,TGTGCCAGCAGTGAGGAGGGCAATGAGCAGTTCTTC
TRBJ2-7,TRBV19,TRBD1,NA,CASSARQGGYEQYF,TGTGCCAGTAGCGCCAGACAGGGGGGTTACGAGCAGTACTTC
TRBJ1-2,TRBV5-1,NA,NA,CASSLGSTNYGYTF,TGCGCCAGCAGCTTGGGTTCTACTAACTATGGCTACACCTTC
TRBJ2-2,TRBV15,TRBD2,NA,CATSRDRTSTGELFF,TGTGCCACCAGCAGAGATAGGACTAGCACCGGGGAGCTGTTTTTT
TRBJ1-4,TRBV19,NA,NA,CASRAAGSATNEKLFF,TGTGCCAGTAGGGCCGCAGGGTCGGCAACTAATGAAAAACTGTTTTTT
TRBJ2-1,TRBV11-3,NA,NA,CASSLDRGTEYNEQFF,TGTGCCAGCAGCTTAGATCGGGGGACAGAGTACAATGAGCAGTTCTTC
TRBJ2-2,TRBV4-1,TRBD2,NA,CASSRPSGGRATGELFF,TGCGCCAGCAGCCGACCTAGCGGTGGGAGGGCCACCGGGGAGCTGTTTTTT
TRBJ1-2,TRBV15,TRBD1,NA,CATSIKKDRGYTF,TGTGCCACCAGCATCAAGAAGGACAGGGGCTACACCTTC
TRBJ2-3,TRBV2,TRBD2,NA,CASTRLAGVTDTQYF,TGTGCCAGCACCCGACTAGCGGGAGTCACAGATACGCAGTATTTT
TRBJ1-1,TRBV5-4,NA,NA,CASRRGGSTEAFF,TGTGCCAGCCGCCGGGGGGGGAGCACTGAAGCTTTCTTT
TRBJ1-2,TRBV6-2/TRBV6-3,NA,once,CASSQRQHGYTF,TGTGCCAGCAGTCAGCGACAGCATGGCTACACCTTC
TRBJ1-4,TRBV18,NA,few,CASSPAGGEKLFF,TGTGCCAGCTCACCAGCGGGAGGGGAAAAACTGTTTTTT